This T cell receptor (beta chain) was identified in a study of blood T cells in healthy people across ages. Notes on the study in general: What prevented conclusive comparison of naive and antigen-experienced cells was that PBMCs were unsorted.

Approximately 9 milliliters was the volume of peripheral blood drawn from each donor. CDR1 is SNHLY, CDR2 FYNNEI, per germline. The CDR3 is 13 amino acids. V was cut by 5 bases and J by 7 bases, with 14 bases left in between. For the second PCR, which ran for 7 to 11 cycles, a sample-barcoded 5' primer and a J-beta primer mix were used. One entry per CDR3 protein results from TCRdb running MiXCR on the 5' RACE reads. The sample includes about 1.4 million distinct CDR3 sequences, 59% of them seen just once. Details on this clonotype: Antigen unknown.

Sequencing used blood. The rearrangement joins TRBV2 to TRBJ1-2, with a tentative D call TRBD1 (6 bases). The receptor was derived from a man aged 18-30 years in good health. Written as DNA, the CDR3 is TGTGCCAGCAGTCCGGCCCGGGGGGCTGGCTACACCTTC. Translation: CASSPARGAGYTF.